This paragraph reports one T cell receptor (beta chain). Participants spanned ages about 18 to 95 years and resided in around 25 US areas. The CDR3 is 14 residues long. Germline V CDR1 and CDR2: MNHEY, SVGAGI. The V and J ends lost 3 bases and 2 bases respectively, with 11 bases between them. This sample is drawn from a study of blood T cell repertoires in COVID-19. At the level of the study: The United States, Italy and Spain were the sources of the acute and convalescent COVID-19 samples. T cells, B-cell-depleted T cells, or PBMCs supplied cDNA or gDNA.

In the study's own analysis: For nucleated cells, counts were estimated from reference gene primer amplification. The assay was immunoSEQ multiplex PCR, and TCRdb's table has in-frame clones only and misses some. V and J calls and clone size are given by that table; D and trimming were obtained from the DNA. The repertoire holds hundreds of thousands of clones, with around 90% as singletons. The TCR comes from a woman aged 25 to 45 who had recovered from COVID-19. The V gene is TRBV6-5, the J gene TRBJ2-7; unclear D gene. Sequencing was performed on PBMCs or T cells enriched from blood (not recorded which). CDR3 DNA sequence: TGTGCCAGCAGTTATCGAGAGCGAACCTACGAGCAGTACTTC. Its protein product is CASSYRERTYEQYF.